This paragraph reports one T cell receptor (beta chain). Extraction of RNA preceded its reverse transcription into cDNA, which served as the sequencing template. Using immunoSEQ multiplex PCR, the repertoire was profiled, and TCRdb retains in-frame clones only, with some absent. The sample gives about 130,000 clones, approximately 58% of which show up once; less than 5.5% is in the top ten. The germline gives CDR1 SGHDT, CDR2 YYEEEE. The CDR3 has 15 amino acids. J gave up 3 bases and V 2 bases, and 7 bases lay outside the gene matches. The sample comes from a study of CD8+ T cells in alopecia areata. The sequences come from CD4+ T cells sorted from blood, collected at week 0. The chain links TRBV5-6 to TRBJ2-7; 8 nucleotides line up with TRBD1. The sequence was obtained from a human donor with alopecia areata. CDR3 amino acids: CASSLGQGELYEQYF. The CDR3 DNA reads as TGTGCCAGCAGCTTAGGACAGGGCGAACTCTACGAGCAGTACTTC.